What follows are 20 T cell receptor beta chains derived from one specimen sequenced in a study of CD8+ T cells in alopecia areata. RNA extraction and reverse transcription yielded cDNA as sequencing template. Clones were read by immunoSEQ multiplex PCR, and TCRdb kept only the in-frame ones, dropping some. The sample holds approximately 180,000 clones, approximately 59% seen once. This specimen was CD4+ T cells sorted from blood, taken at week 0. The receptors originated from a human donor with alopecia areata.

This clone appeared a few times. The CDR3 spells CASSNGLASEQYF. DNA for the CDR3: TGTGCCAGCAGTAACGGACTAGCCAGCGAGCAGTACTTC. The chain carries TRBV6-5 and TRBJ2-7; 8 bases are a match to TRBD2. The V gene's germline CDR1 is MNHEY and CDR2 SVGAGI. Germline trimming cut 5 bases from V and 6 bases from J; bases unmatched to any gene: 6. The CDR3 extends over 13 amino acids.

The V gene is TRBV5-4, the J gene TRBJ2-1; perhaps D is TRBD1 or TRBD2 (6 bases each). CDR1 SGHNT and CDR2 YYREEE come from the germline V gene (reference sequence). Trimming stripped 6 bases from V and 0 bases from J, with 13 bases between. The CDR3 loop spans 15 amino acids. The CDR3 DNA reads TGTGCCAGCAACTCTGGGGGGCTCTCCTACAATGAGCAGTTCTTC. It is translated as CASNSGGLSYNEQFF.

This clone occurred a few times. This chain links TRBV27 with TRBJ1-2; D gene unclear. Germline V gene lookup returns CDR1 MNHEY and CDR2 SMNVEV (reference sequence). The CDR3 is made up of 13 amino acids. Trimming pared 5 bases from V and 1 base from J, leaving 8 bases between. This chain's CDR3 is CASSTRLNYGYTF. The CDR3, as DNA: TGTGCCAGCAGTACTAGACTTAACTATGGCTACACCTTC.

J is TRBJ1-2 and V is TRBV7-9, with 12 bases aligning to TRBD1. The CDR3 is 17 residues long. V was pared by 4 bases and J by 7 bases, with 13 bases of the junction left unmatched. Germline V gene sequence: CDR1 SEHNR, CDR2 FQNEAQ (reference sequence). The CDR3 bases are TGTGCCAGCAGCTCCGGGCGCGGGGACAGGGGGCTGGGTGGCTACACCTTC. Its translation: CASSSGRGDRGLGGYTF.

The rearrangement links TRBV25-1 to TRBJ1-6; D is perhaps TRBD1 (6 bases). V was shortened by 7 bases and J by 7 bases, with 17 bases between the two germline ends. In germline, CDR1 is MGHDK, CDR2 SYGVNS. The length of the CDR3 is 15 residues. DNA for the CDR3: TGTGCCAGCACGGCAGGGGCGGGAGCCAATTCACCCCTCCACTTT. It translates to CASTAGAGANSPLHF.

This clone appeared once. The chain couples TRBV29-1 to TRBJ2-1; 10 bases agree with TRBD2. Germline CDR1 reads SQVTM; CDR2 reads ANQGSEA. This CDR3 has 15 residues. Losses at the gene ends were 7 bases for V and 1 base for J; bases not matched to a gene: 7. Here the CDR3 reads CSALVAGGSYNEQFF. The CDR3, as DNA: TGCAGCGCCCTCGTAGCGGGGGGTTCCTACAATGAGCAGTTCTTC.

The J gene is TRBJ2-7, the V gene TRBV29-1; D is possibly TRBD1 (5 bases). The CDR3 runs 13 residues. CDR1 and CDR2 (germline): SQVTM, ANQGSEA. The germline V and J ends were trimmed by 6 bases and 2 bases, with 14 bases remaining between them. The CDR3 spells CSVARTLTYEQYF. The CDR3 DNA follows: TGCAGCGTAGCTAGGACACTTACCTACGAGCAGTACTTC.

The chain has TRBV9 and TRBJ1-2, with a weak D call TRBD1 (6 bases). Between the trimmed V and J ends, which lost 7 bases and 6 bases, there was a span of 16 bases. The germline V gene encodes CDR1 SGDLS and CDR2 YYNGEE. The CDR3 contains 13 residues. CDR3 DNA: TGTGCCAGCGGGGACGGGACACTTGATGGCTACACCTTC. Protein: CASGDGTLDGYTF.

The rearrangement joins TRBV5-1 to TRBJ2-2, with 7 bases fitting TRBD2. This CDR3 region has 15 residues. Trimming at V came to 9 bases and at J to 6 bases, leaving 14 bases not matched to a gene. Germline assignment: CDR1 SGHRS and CDR2 YFSETQ. The CDR3 DNA sequence: TGCGCCACCCAAACCGGGACTACGGACTCCGGGGAGCTGTTTTTT. This translates into CATQTGTTDSGELFF.

The CDR3: CASSPQYPTGPNNEQFF. In DNA form, the CDR3 reads TGTGCCAGCAGCCCCCAGTACCCGACAGGGCCCAACAATGAGCAGTTCTTC. This sequence joins TRBV9 and TRBJ2-1, with 7 positions matching TRBD1. Germline trimming cut 4 bases from V and 5 bases from J; bases unmatched to any gene: 15. CDR1 is SGDLS and CDR2 is YYNGEE in the germline V gene. The CDR3 contains 17 residues. Drawing the rest from reference TRBV9 and TRBJ2-1, the complete variable domain is DSGVTQTPKHLITATGQRVTLRCSPRSGDLSVYWYQQSLDQGLQFLIQYYNGEERAKGNILERFSAQQFPDLHSELNLSSLELGDSALYFCASSPQYPTGPNNEQFFGPGTRLTVL.

The CDR3: CASSTGGYNSPLHF. CDR3 DNA: TGCGCCAGCTCGACAGGGGGTTATAATTCACCCCTCCACTTT. This chain uses TRBV5-1 with TRBJ1-6; TRBD1 aligns across 9 bases. Germline values: CDR1 SGHRS, CDR2 YFSETQ. The CDR3 has 14 amino acids. V lost 7 bases to trimming and J lost 4 bases; unmatched junction nucleotides: 3.

V usage is TRBV25-1 and J usage is TRBJ2-5; D not resolved. The V end lost 0 bases, the J end lost 7 bases, and 3 bases lay between the germline ends. The germline CDR1 and CDR2 sequences are MGHDK and SYGVNS. The length of the CDR3 is 11 residues. This CDR3 reads CASSEYVTQYF. CDR3 sequence (DNA): TGTGCCAGCAGTGAATATGTGACCCAGTACTTC.

The chain has TRBV6-5 and TRBJ2-5; 8 nucleotides align to TRBD2. Germline assignment: CDR1 MNHEY and CDR2 SVGAGI. Trimming at V came to 0 bases and at J to 5 bases, leaving 5 bases not matched to a gene. The length of the CDR3 is 15 residues. CDR3 nucleotide sequence: TGTGCCAGCAGTTACTCACGGGGGGGCCGGGAGACCCAGTACTTC. Translating it yields CASSYSRGGRETQYF.

This clone has more than one count but fewer than ten. V and J are TRBV7-9 and TRBJ2-7; D is unresolved. Deletions cut 5 bases from V and 5 bases from J, with 13 bases between. This CDR3 has 13 residues. Germline loops: CDR1 SEHNR, CDR2 FQNEAQ (reference sequence). The CDR3 region is CASSPPSSNEQYF. In DNA, the CDR3 is TGTGCCAGCAGCCCCCCCTCTAGTAACGAGCAGTACTTC. Full variable domain (missing parts from reference TRBV7-9 and TRBJ2-7): DTGVSQNPRHKITKRGQNVTFRCDPISEHNRLYWYRQTLGQGPEFLTYFQNEAQLEKSRLLSDRFSAERPKGSFSTLEIQRTEQGDSAMYLCASSPPSSNEQYFGPGTRLTVT.

The rearrangement joins TRBV9 to TRBJ2-1, with D perhaps TRBD2 (6 bases). The CDR3 runs to 14 residues. Germline values: CDR1 SGDLS, CDR2 YYNGEE. Deletions cut 2 bases from V and 14 bases from J, with 20 bases between. The CDR3 region is CASSVEMGGSAEFF. The CDR3 nucleotides are TGTGCCAGCAGCGTTGAGATGGGAGGCTCAGCGGAGTTCTTC.

In regard to this clone: In the same sample, other DNA sequences code for this CDR3. This chain connects TRBV5-1 to TRBJ1-2, with TRBD1 identical over 9 bases. Germline CDR1 SGHRS, CDR2 YFSETQ. CDR3 length: 13 amino acids. Germline trimming cut 5 bases from V and 5 bases from J; bases unmatched to any gene: 4. CDR3 protein: CASSLDRGYGYTF. The CDR3 nucleotides are TGCGCCAGCAGTCTCGACAGGGGGTATGGCTACACCTTC.

This clone showed up just once. The rearrangement joins TRBV29-1 to TRBJ2-7; tentative D call: TRBD2 (6 bases). The CDR3 sequence is 13 residues long. The V end lost 3 bases, the J end lost 4 bases, and 13 bases lay between the germline ends. Germline V CDR1 and CDR2: SQVTM, ANQGSEA. CDR3 sequence: CSVDTPGRYEQYF. The CDR3 DNA reads as TGCAGCGTTGACACGCCAGGGAGGTACGAGCAGTACTTC.

This clone came up a few times. The J gene is TRBJ2-1, the V gene TRBV7-9, with 7 bases that match TRBD1. The CDR3 has 17 amino acids. J was trimmed by 2 bases and V by 5 bases; bases with no gene match: 12. Germline values: CDR1 SEHNR, CDR2 FQNEAQ (reference sequence). CDR3 in amino acids: CASSRAAGGQTYNEQFF. Written as DNA, the CDR3 is TGTGCCAGCAGCCGAGCCGCAGGGGGACAAACCTACAATGAGCAGTTCTTC.

CDR3 nucleotide sequence: TGTGCCTGGAGCTTAAACTCCCGGGAGACCCAGTACTTC. This encodes CAWSLNSRETQYF. The chain combines TRBV30 with TRBJ2-5, with D unresolved. The CDR3 covers 13 residues. The V gene lost 3 bases and the J gene lost 5 bases, with 13 bases spanning the gap. Germline V CDR1 and CDR2: GTSNPN, SVGIG (reference sequence).

This clone has a handful of counts. The V call is TRBV5-1, the J call TRBJ1-1, with D possibly being TRBD1 (6 bases). Trimming shortened V by 2 bases and J by 10 bases, and 15 bases separated the two germline ends. Germline V CDR1 and CDR2: SGHRS, YFSETQ. This CDR3 region has 13 residues. This chain's CDR3 is CASSLGQPSAAFF. In DNA form, the CDR3 reads TGCGCCAGCAGCTTAGGACAGCCTTCGGCAGCTTTCTTT.